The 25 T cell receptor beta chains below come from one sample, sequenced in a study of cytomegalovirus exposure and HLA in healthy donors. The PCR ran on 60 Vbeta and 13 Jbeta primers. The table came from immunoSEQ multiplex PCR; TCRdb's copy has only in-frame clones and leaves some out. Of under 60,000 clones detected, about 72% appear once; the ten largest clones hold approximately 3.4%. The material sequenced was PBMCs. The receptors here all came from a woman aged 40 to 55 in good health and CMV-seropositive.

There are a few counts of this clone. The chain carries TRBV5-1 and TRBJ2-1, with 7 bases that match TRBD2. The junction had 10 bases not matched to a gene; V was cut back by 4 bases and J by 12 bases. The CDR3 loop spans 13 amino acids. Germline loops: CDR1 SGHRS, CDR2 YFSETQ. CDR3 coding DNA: TGCGCCAGCAGCCTCCAGCGGGACTTAGGGCAGTTCTTC. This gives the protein CASSLQRDLGQFF.

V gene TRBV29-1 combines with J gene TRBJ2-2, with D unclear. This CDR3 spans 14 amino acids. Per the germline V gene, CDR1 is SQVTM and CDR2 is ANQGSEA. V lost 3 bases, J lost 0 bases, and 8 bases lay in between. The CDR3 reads CSVEEQPNTGELFF. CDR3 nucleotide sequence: TGCAGCGTTGAGGAGCAGCCGAACACCGGGGAGCTGTTTTTT.

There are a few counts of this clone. CDR3 coding DNA: TGTGCCAGCAGCTTAGCCCTGGGAGGGAATGGCTACACCTTC. Protein sequence: CASSLALGGNGYTF. The V call is TRBV7-9, the J call TRBJ1-2, with no clear D. V was clipped by 0 bases and J by 6 bases, with 11 bases between them. The germline V gene encodes CDR1 SEHNR and CDR2 FQNEAQ (reference sequence). The CDR3 totals 14 residues.

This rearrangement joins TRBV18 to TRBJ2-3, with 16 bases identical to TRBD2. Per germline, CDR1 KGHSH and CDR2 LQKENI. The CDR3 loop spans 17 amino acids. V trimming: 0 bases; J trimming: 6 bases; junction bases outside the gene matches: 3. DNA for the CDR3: TGTGCCAGCTCACCACCGGGACTAGCGGGGGGGTCCGATACGCAGTATTTT. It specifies CASSPPGLAGGSDTQYF.

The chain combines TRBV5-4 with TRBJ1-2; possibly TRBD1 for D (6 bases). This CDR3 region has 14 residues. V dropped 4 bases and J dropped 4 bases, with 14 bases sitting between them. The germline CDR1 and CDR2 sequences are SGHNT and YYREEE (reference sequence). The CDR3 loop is CASSLGTQGYGYTF. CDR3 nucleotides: TGTGCCAGCAGCCTCGGGACACAGGGCTATGGCTACACCTTC.

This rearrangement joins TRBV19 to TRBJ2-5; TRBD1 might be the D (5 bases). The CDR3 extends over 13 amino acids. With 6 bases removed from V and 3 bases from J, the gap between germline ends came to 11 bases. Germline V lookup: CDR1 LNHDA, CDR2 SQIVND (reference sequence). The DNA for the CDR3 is TGTGCCAGTAGCTTAGACAGAGAAGAGACCCAGTACTTC. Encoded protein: CASSLDREETQYF.

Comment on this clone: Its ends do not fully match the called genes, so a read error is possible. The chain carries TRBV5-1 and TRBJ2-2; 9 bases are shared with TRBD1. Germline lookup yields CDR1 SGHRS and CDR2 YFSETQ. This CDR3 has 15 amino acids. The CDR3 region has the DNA TGTGCCAGCAGCTTGAGGGACAGGGACACCGGGGAGCTGTTTTTT. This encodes CASSLRDRDTGELFF.

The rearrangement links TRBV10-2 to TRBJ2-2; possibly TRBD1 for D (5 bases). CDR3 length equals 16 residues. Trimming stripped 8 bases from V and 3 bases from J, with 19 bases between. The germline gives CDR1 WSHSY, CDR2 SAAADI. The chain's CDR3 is CASSTPPDSDTGELFF. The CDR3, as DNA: TGCGCCAGCTCTACCCCGCCCGACAGTGACACCGGGGAGCTGTTTTTT.

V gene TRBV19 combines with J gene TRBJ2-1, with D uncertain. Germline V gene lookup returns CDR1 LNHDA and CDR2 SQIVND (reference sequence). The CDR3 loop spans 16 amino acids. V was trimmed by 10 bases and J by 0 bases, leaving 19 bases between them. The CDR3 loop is CATMSPTPSSYNEQFF. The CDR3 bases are TGTGCCACAATGTCCCCGACGCCTAGCTCCTACAATGAGCAGTTCTTC. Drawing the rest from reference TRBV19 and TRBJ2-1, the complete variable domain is DGGITQSPKYLFRKEGQNVTLSCEQNLNHDAMYWYRQDPGQGLRLIYYSQIVNDFQKGDIAEGYSVSREKKESFPLTVTSAQKNPTAFYLCATMSPTPSSYNEQFFGPGTRLTVL.

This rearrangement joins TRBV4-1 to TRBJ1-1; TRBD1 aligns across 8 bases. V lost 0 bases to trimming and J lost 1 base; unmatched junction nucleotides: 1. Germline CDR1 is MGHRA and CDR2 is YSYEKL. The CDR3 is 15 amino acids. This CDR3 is CASSQDQGANTEAFF. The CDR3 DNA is TGCGCCAGCAGCCAAGACCAGGGGGCGAACACTGAAGCTTTCTTT.

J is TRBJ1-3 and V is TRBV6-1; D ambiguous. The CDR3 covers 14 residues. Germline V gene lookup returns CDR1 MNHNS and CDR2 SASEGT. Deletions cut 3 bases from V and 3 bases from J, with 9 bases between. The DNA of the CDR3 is TGTGCCAGCAGTGAGAGTGGTGGTGGAAACACCATATATTTT. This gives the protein CASSESGGGNTIYF.

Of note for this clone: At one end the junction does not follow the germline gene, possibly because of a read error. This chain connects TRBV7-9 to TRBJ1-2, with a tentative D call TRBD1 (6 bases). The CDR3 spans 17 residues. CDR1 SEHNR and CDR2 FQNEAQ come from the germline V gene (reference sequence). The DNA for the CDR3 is TGTTCCAGCAGTATACTCTTACGAGACAGGATTAACTATGGCTACACCTTC. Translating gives CSSSILLRDRINYGYTF.

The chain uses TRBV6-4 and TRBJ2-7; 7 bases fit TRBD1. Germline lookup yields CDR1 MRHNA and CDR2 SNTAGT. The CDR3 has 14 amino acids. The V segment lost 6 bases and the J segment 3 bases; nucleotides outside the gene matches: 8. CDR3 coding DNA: TGTGCCAGCAGCCACCCGGGACAGATCTACGAGCAGTACTTC. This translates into CASSHPGQIYEQYF.

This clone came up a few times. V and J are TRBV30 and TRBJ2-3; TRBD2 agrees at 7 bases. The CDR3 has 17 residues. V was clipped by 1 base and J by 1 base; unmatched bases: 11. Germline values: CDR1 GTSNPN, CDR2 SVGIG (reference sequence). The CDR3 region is CAWSAPRGVQGTDTQYF. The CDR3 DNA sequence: TGTGCCTGGAGTGCACCCCGGGGGGTACAGGGCACAGATACGCAGTATTTT.

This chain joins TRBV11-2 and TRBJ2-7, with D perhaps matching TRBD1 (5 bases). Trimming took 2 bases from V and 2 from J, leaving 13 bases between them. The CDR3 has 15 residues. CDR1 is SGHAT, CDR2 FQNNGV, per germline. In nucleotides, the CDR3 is TGTGCCAGCAGCTTATCCAGGGTCAACACCTACGAGCAGTACTTC. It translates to CASSLSRVNTYEQYF. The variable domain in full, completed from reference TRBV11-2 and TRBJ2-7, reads EAGVAQSPRYKIIEKRQSVAFWCNPISGHATLYWYQQILGQGPKLLIQFQNNGVVDDSQLPKDRFSAERLKGVDSTLKIQPAKLEDSAVYLCASSLSRVNTYEQYFGPGTRLTVT.

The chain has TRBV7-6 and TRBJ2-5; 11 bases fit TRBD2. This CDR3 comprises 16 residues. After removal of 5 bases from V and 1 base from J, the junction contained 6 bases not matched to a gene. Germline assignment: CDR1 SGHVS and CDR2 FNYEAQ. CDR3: CASSLGSGGAQETQYF. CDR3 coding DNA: TGTGCCAGCAGCCTAGGTAGCGGGGGGGCCCAAGAGACCCAGTACTTC.

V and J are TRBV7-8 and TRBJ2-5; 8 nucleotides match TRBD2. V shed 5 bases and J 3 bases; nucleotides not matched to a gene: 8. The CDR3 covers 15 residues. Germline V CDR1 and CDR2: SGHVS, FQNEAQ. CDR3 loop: CASSPSYSGEETQYF. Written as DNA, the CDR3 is TGTGCCAGCAGCCCGTCGTATAGCGGGGAAGAGACCCAGTACTTC.

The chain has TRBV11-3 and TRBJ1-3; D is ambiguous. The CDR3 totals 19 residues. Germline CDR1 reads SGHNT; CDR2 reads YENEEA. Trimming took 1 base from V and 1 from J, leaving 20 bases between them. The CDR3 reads CASSLAGRLNWESGNTIYF. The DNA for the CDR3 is TGTGCCAGCAGCTTAGCCGGGAGGCTTAATTGGGAATCTGGAAACACCATATATTTT.

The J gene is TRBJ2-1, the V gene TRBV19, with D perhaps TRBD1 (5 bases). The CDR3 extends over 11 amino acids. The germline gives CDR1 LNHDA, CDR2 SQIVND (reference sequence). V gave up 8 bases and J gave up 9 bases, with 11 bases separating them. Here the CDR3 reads CASRAQGEQFF. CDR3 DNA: TGTGCCAGTCGAGCGCAGGGTGAGCAGTTCTTC.

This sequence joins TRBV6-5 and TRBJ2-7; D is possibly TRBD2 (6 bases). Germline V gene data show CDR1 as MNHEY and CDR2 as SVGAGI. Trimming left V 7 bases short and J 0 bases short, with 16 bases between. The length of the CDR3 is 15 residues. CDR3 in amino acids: CASTPLGGFSYEQYF. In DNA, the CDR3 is TGTGCCAGCACCCCGTTGGGGGGATTCTCCTACGAGCAGTACTTC.

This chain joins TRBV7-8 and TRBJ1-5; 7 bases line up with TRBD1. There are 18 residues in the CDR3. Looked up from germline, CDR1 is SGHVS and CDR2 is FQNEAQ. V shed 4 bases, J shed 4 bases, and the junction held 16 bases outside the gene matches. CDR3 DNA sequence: TGTGCCAGCAGCTCGCCCGAGAGCAGCAGGGGGGAGAATCAGCCCCAGCATTTT. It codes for CASSSPESSRGENQPQHF.

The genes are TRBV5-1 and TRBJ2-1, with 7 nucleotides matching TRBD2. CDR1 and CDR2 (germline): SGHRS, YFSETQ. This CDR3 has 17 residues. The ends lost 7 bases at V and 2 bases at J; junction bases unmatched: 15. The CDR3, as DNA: TGCGCCAGCCAACCTATCGGAGCGGGGTACCCCTACAATGAGCAGTTCTTC. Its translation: CASQPIGAGYPYNEQFF.

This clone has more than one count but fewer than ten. The CDR3: CASSWDSPSGANVLTF. CDR3 DNA: TGTGCCAGCTCATGGGACAGTCCCTCTGGGGCCAACGTCCTGACTTTC. The chain joins TRBV18 to TRBJ2-6, with 7 bases lining up with TRBD1. The ends lost 5 bases at V and 0 bases at J; junction bases unmatched: 4. CDR1 and CDR2 from the germline V gene are KGHSH and LQKENI. The CDR3 is made up of 16 amino acids. Drawing the rest from reference TRBV18 and TRBJ2-6, the complete variable domain is NAGVMQNPRHLVRRRGQEARLRCSPMKGHSHVYWYRQLPEEGLKFMVYLQKENIIDESGMPKERFSAEFPKEGPSILRIQQVVRGDSAAYFCASSWDSPSGANVLTFGAGSRLTVL.

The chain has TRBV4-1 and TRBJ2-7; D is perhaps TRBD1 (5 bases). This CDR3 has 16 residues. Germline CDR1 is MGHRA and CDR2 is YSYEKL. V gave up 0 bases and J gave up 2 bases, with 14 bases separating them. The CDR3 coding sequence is TGCGCCAGCAGCCAAGACTCGCTTGCCAGGGCCTACGAGCAGTACTTC. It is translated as CASSQDSLARAYEQYF.

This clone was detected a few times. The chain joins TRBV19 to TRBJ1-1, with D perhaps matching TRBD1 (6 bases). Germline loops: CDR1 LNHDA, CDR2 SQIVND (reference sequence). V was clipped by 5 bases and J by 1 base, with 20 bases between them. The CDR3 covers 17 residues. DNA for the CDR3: TGTGCCAGTAGTGGGGGACATTGGCCCAGACAGAACACTGAAGCTTTCTTT. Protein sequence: CASSGGHWPRQNTEAFF.